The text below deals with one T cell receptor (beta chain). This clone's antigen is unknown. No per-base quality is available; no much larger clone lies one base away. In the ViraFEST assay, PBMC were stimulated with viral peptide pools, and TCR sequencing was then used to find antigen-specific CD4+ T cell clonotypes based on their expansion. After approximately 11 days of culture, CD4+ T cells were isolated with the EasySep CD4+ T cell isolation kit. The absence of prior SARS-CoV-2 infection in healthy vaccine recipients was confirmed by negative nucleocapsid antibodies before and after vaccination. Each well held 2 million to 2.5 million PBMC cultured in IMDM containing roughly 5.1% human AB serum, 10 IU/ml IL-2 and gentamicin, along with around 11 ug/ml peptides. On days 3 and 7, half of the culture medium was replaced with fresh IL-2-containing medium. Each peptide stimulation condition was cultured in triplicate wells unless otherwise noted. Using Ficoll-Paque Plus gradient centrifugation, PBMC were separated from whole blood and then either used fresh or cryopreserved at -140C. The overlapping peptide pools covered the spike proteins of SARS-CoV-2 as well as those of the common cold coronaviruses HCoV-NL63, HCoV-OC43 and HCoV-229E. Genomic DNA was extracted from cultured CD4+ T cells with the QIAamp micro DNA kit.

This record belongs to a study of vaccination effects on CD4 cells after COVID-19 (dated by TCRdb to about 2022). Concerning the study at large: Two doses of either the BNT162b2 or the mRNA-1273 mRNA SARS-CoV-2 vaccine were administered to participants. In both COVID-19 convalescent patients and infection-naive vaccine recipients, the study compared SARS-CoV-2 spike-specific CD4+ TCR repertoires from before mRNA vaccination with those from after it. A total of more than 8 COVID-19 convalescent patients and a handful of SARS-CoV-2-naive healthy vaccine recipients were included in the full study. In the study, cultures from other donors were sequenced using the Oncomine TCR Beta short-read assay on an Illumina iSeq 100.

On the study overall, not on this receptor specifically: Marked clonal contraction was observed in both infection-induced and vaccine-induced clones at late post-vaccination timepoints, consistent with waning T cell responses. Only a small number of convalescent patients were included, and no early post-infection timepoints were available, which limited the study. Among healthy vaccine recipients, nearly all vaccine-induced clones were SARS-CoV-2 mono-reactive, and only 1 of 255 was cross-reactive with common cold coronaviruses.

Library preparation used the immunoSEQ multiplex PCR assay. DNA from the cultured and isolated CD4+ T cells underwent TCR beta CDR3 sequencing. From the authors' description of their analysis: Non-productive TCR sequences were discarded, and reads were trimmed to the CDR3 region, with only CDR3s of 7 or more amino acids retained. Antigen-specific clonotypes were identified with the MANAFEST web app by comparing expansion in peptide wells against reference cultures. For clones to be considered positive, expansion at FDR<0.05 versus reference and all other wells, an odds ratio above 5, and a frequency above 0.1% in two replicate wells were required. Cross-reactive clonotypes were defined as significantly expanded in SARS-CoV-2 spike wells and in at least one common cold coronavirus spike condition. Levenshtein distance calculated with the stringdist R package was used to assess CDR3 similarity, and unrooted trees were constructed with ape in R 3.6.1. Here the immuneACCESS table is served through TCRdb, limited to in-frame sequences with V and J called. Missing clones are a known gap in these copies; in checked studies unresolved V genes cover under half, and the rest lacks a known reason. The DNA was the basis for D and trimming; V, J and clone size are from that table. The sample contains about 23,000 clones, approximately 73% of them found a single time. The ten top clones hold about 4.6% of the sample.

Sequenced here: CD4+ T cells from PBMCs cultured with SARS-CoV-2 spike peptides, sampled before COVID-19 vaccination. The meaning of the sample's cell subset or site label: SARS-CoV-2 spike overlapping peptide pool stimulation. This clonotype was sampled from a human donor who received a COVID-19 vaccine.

The sequence in DNA is TGCGCCAGCAGCTACCGACTAGCGGGATCCTACAATGAGCAGTTCTTC. It codes for CASSYRLAGSYNEQFF. This chain is built from TRBV5-1 and TRBJ2-1; 11 bases in the middle match TRBD2. The CDR3 covers 16 residues, taking in both the cysteine and the phenylalanine. The CDR3 DNA has 48 bases and is translated from base 1. The germline V gene gives CDR1 as SGHRS and CDR2 as YFSETQ. V ends up 3 bases short and J 1 base short, with an unmatched junction base count of 3.